The source of this T cell receptor beta chain is a study of blood T cell repertoires in COVID-19. Study summary: From the United States, Italy and Spain came samples of acute and convalescent COVID-19. PBMCs, B-cell-depleted T cells, or T cells were the source of the cDNA or gDNA that made up the material.

This CDR3 spans 16 amino acids. Germline lookup yields CDR1 SGHTS and CDR2 YDEGEE. V was pared by 0 bases and J by 1 base, with 13 bases between. In the authors' methods: Reference gene primers were amplified, and this amplification served to estimate nucleated cell counts. Profiling relied on immunoSEQ multiplex PCR, and the TCRdb table lists in-frame clones only, not all of them. V, J and clone size are those of that table, while D and trimming were read from the DNA. The data hold about 240,000 clones, with about 85% observed a single time. Material for sequencing was peripheral blood. This TCR was sampled from a man aged 30-40 years who had recovered from COVID-19. V gene TRBV5-8 combines with J gene TRBJ1-1; D not certain. CDR3 loop: CASSLALGRKNTEAFF. Written as DNA, the CDR3 is TGTGCCAGCAGCTTGGCCCTTGGTAGAAAGAACACTGAAGCTTTCTTT. Full variable domain (outside the CDR3, taken from reference TRBV5-8 and TRBJ1-1): EAGVTQSPTHLIKTRGQQATLRCSPISGHTSVYWYQQALGLGLQFLLWYDEGEERNRGNFPPRFSGRQFPNYSSELNVNALELEDSALYLCASSLALGRKNTEAFFGQGTRLTVV.